This note documents a single TCR beta chain sequence. Its antigen is not known. This specimen comes from a study of T cells in Graves' hyperthyroidism and ophthalmopathy. Study observations and caveats: Among thyroid clonotypes expanded above 0.001, most also appeared in blood.

Graves' hyperthyroidism is called stable when ophthalmopathy does not progress within 18 months. Patients aged 18 to 65 with hyperthyroidism were newly diagnosed, with duration under 2 months. Roughly 10 ml of fresh peripheral blood supplied the PBMCs. Regions amplified from RNA transcripts were the TCR beta CDR3 regions. In the first-round RT-PCR of the TCR CDR3, the HTBI primer set was used. Using its own MiXCR run on the multiplex PCR reads, TCRdb lists one record per CDR3 protein. Of 650,000 to 750,000 distinct CDR3 sequences in the sample, approximately 14% were seen once. Trimming cost V 0 bases and J 6 bases, with 12 bases left between them. The CDR3 contains 16 residues. Germline CDR1 is MNHEY and CDR2 is SVGAGI.

The sequencing input was blood. The clonotype was recovered from a woman aged 18 to 35 with Graves' hyperthyroidism. This sequence joins TRBV6-5 and TRBJ1-6; D gene unclear. The CDR3 bases are TGTGCCAGCAGTTACTCAAGGGATTACCCTAATTCACCCCTCCACTTT. It is translated as CASSYSRDYPNSPLHF.